This TCR beta chain stems from a study of cytomegalovirus exposure and HLA in healthy donors. Sequencing used immunoSEQ multiplex PCR; TCRdb keeps in-frame clones, though not all of them. Here the sample spans 200,000 or so clones, around 84% being singletons. The ends were cut back, 6 bases at V and 4 bases at J, with 18 bases in the middle. Germline V CDR1 and CDR2: KGHSH, LQKENI. The CDR3 is 15 residues long. The clonotype comes from a woman younger than 45 in good health and CMV-seropositive. The rearrangement links TRBV18 to TRBJ1-1; D is ambiguous. Source material: PBMCs. CDR3 in amino acids: CASSTENGGLTEAFF. In DNA form, the CDR3 reads TGTGCCAGCTCCACCGAAAACGGCGGGCTCACTGAAGCTTTCTTT.